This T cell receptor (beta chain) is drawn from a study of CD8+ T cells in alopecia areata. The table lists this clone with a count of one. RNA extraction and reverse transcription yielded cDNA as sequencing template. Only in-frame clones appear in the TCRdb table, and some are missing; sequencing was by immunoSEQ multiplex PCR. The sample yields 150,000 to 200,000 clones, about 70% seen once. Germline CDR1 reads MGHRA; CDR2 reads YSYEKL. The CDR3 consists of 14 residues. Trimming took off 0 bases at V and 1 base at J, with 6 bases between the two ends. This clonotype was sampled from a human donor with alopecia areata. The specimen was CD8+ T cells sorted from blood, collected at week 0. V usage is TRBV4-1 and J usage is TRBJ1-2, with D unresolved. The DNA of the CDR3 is TGCGCCAGCAGCCAAGATTTGCTTAACTATGGCTACACCTTC. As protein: CASSQDLLNYGYTF.